The sample holds a few counts of the clone carrying this T cell receptor (beta chain). The antigen is undetermined. TCRdb re-called the 5' RACE reads with MiXCR, one entry per CDR3 protein. The table shows some 7,900 distinct CDR3 sequences, with under 60% occurring only once. The study, taken as a whole, reports: Larger-cohort validation covered only one TCR beta V-J rearrangement.

This CDR3 has 12 residues. V gave up 6 bases and J gave up 4 bases, with 12 bases separating them. The V gene's germline CDR1 is DFQATT and CDR2 SNEGSKA (reference sequence). Specimen: memory CD4+ T cells sorted from a lymph node. Subset in this sample: memory CD4+ T cells, CD4+CD45RO+CD25-. The TCR sequence derives from a female donor with breast cancer. V gene TRBV20-1 combines with J gene TRBJ2-5; a possible D gene is TRBD1 (6 bases). CDR3 bases: TGCAGTGCCCCCCAGGGGCCAGAGACCCAGTACTTC. Protein product: CSAPQGPETQYF.